The sequence of this T cell receptor (beta chain) was determined in a study of blood T cells in healthy people across ages. This clonotype was counted ten times or more. A second roughly 7 to 12 cycle PCR used barcoded and J-beta primers. Each CDR3 protein gets one entry after TCRdb re-called the 5' RACE reads with MiXCR. The table records around 1.5 million distinct CDR3 sequences, 30% to 35% of them present only once. Germline assignment: CDR1 ENHRY and CDR2 SYGVKD. The CDR3 extends over 13 amino acids. Trimming at V came to 6 bases and at J to 3 bases, leaving 4 bases not matched to a gene. This sequence originates from a woman aged 25 to 39 in good health. The rearrangement links TRBV10-3 to TRBJ2-5; TRBD2 aligns across 7 bases. The source material was blood. The DNA for the CDR3 is TGTGCCATCAGAACGGGAGGCGAAGAGACCCAGTACTTC. Its translation: CAIRTGGEETQYF.